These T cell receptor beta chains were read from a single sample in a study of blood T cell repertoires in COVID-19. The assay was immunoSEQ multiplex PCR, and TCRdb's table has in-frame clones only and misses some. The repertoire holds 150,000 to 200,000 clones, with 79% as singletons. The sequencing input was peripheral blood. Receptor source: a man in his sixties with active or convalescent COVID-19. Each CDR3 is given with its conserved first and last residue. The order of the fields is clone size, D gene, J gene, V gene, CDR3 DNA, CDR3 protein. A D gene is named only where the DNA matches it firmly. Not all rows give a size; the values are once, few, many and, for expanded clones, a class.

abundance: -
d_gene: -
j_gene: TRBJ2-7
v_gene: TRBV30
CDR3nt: TGTGCCTGGAGTGTACCAGAGGGACGGGAGGAGCAGTACTTC
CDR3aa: CAWSVPEGREEQYF

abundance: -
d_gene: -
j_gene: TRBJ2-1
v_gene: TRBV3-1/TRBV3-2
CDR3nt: TGTGCCAGCAGCCAAGAACTAGCAGCCTACCATGAGCAGTTCTTC
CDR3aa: CASSQELAAYHEQFF

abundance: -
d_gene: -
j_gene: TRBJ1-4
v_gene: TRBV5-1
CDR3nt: TGCGCCAGCAGCTTGGACAGGTTTGATGAAAAACTGTTTTTT
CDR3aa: CASSLDRFDEKLFF

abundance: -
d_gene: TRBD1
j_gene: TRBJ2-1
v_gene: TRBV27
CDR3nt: TGTGCCAGCAGACCTGGACAGGGATGGGATGAGCAGTTCTTC
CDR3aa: CASRPGQGWDEQFF

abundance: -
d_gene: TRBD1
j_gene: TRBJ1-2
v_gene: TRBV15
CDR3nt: TGTGCCACCAGCCGGGGGGGGACAGCCTCGTATGGCTACACCTTC
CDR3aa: CATSRGGTASYGYTF

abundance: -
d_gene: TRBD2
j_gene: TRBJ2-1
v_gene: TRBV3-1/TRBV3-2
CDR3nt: TGTGCCAGCAGCGGTAGCGGGAGCGGCTACAATGAGCAGTTCTTC
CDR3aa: CASSGSGSGYNEQFF

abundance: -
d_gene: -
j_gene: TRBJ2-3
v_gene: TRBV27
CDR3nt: TGTGCCAGCAGTTTCTCCGGAGATACGCAGTATTTT
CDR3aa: CASSFSGDTQYF

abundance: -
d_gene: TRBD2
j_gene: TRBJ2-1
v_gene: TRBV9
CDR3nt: TGTGCCAGCAGCGTAGGACTAGCGGGAAGGCAGTTCTTC
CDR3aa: CASSVGLAGRQFF

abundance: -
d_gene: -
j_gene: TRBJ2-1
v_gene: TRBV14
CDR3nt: TGTGCCAGCAGCCAAGCCGTAGCGGTCTCCTACAATGAGCAGTTCTTC
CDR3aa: CASSQAVAVSYNEQFF

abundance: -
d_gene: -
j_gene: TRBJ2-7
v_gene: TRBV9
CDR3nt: TGTGCCAGCAGCGCCAACAGCTACGAGCAGTACTTC
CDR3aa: CASSANSYEQYF

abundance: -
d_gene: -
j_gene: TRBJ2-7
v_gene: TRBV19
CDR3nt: TGTGCCAGTAGTCGACCGGGGACCTACGAGCAGTACTTC
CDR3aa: CASSRPGTYEQYF

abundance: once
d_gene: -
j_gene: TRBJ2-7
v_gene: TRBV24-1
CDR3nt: TGTGCCACCAGTGACGGCGGGGCAGGGGGATACGAGCAGTACTTC
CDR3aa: CATSDGGAGGYEQYF

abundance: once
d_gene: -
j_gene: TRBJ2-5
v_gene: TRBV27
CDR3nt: TGTGCCAGCAGTTTATCAAGGGAGAGGGCCCAAGAGACCCAGTACTTC
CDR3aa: CASSLSRERAQETQYF

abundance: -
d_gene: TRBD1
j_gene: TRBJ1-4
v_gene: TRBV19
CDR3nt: TGTGCCAGTAGTAAGGCTCAGGGGGTTGGGGAAAAACTGTTTTTT
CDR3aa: CASSKAQGVGEKLFF

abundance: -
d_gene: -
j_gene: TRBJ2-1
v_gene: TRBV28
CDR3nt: TGTGCCAGCTCCAGGCAGGCTAACTACAATGAGCAGTTCTTC
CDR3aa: CASSRQANYNEQFF

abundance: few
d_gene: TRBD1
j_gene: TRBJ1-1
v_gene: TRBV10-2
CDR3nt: TGCGCCAGCAGTGAGTCAACAGGGGGCACTGAAGCTTTCTTT
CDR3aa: CASSESTGGTEAFF

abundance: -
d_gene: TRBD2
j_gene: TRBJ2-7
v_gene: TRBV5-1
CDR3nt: TGCGCCAGCAGCTTGGCACTAGCGGGAGGTTCCGAGCAGTACTTC
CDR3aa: CASSLALAGGSEQYF

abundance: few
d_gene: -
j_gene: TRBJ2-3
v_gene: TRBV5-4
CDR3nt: TGTGCCAGCAGCTTTGCGGGTGGAATAAGCACAGATACGCAGTATTTT
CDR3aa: CASSFAGGISTDTQYF

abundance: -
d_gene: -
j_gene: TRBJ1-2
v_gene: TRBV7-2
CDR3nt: TGTGCCAGCAGTTCAGGGGACTATGGCTACACCTTC
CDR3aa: CASSSGDYGYTF

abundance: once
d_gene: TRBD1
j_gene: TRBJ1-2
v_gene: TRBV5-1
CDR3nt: TGCGCCAGCAGCTTGGAGGGGGCCTATGGCTACACCTTC
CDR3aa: CASSLEGAYGYTF

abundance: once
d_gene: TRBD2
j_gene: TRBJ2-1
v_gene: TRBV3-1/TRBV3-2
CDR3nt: TGTGCCAGCAGCCAAGATTCCAGGACTAGCGGGAGGGGTGAGCAGTTCTTC
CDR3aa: CASSQDSRTSGRGEQFF

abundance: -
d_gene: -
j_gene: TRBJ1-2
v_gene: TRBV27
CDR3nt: TGTGCCAGCAGCCCTGCGGGGGGCATTCGTGGCTACACCTTC
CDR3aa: CASSPAGGIRGYTF

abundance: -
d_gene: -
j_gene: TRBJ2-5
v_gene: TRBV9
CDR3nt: TGTGCCAGCAGCGATAGAGCTATCCCAGAGACCCAGTACTTC
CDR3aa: CASSDRAIPETQYF

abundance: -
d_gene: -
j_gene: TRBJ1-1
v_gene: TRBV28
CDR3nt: TGTGCCAGCAGTTTAAGCGCAGGGGACCCTGAAGCTTTCTTT
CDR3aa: CASSLSAGDPEAFF